This T cell receptor (beta chain) was profiled in a study of T cell repertoires in cytomegalovirus infection (dated by TCRdb to between 2019 and 2020). A note on the overall study: The peptide stimulations were aimed at well-studied HLA-B-restricted epitopes as well as recently identified HLA-C-restricted CMV epitopes, whose presentation resists viral immunomodulation. Because public TCR beta signatures pointed to carriage of CMV infection together with the matching HLA type, the HLA type of each donor mattered for the analysis. Study-wide findings and limitations: Carriers of CMV infection plus the relevant HLA type were discriminated by the cumulative frequency of public TCR beta family members in the study cohort and in an independent 352-donor cohort. In the ex vivo response, HLA-C-restricted CMV-specific TCR beta clonotypes were dominant, and in two of eight donors the single most frequent clonotype came from this HLA-C-restricted group.

Sequencing was performed on an Illumina HiSeq 1500. TCRdb passed the public sequencing reads through fastp at Q25 and MiXCR, retaining productive beta sequences. Rows merge per CDR3 protein into single entries with the most common DNA and genes. This sample comprises approximately 730,000 distinct CDR3 sequences, almost 30% of them detected only once. Under 15% of the sample is taken by the ten largest. Read against the paper, the sample's treatment or condition label means: in vitro stimulation with specific CMV peptide epitopes to enrich CMV-specific T cells. On this clonotype: Its specific antigen is unknown. The input lacks base qualities; no much larger clone sits a single base away.

Sequenced material: cultured CD8+ T cells from PBMCs, taken from culture after CMV antigen stimulation. The TCR was taken from a human donor in good health (CMV status not recorded). Some clones in this sample may be carry-over from other donors' samples.

The CDR3 protein is CASSENRGGTEAFF. The nucleotide sequence is given as TGTGCCAGCAGTGAAAACAGGGGAGGAACTGAAGCTTTCTTT. The V and J genes are TRBV12-3 or TRBV12-4 and TRBJ1-1, with 7 middle bases fitting TRBD1. V lost 5 bases and J lost 5 bases, and the count of bases not matched to a germline gene is 8. Including the terminal cysteine and phenylalanine, the CDR3 comprises 14 residues. Solely the CDR3 DNA is kept, with 42 bases framed from the first base.